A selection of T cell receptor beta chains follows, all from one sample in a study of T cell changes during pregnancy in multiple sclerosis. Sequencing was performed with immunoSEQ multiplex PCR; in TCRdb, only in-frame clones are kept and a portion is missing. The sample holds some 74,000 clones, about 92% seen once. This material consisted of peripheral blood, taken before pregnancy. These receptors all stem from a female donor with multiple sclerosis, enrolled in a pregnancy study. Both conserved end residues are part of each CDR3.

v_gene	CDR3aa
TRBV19	CASSRDSGYEQYF
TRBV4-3	CASSQGTGKQETQYF
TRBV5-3	CARSLLPREGADTQYF
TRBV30	CAWSADSYNEQFF
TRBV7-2	CASGTRATPSYNEQFF
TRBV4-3	CASSQYGGSYEQYF
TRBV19	CASSIGFRAGEGEQFF
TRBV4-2	CASSQDDSLANYGYTF
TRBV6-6	CASSHERSYEQYF
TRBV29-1	CSVPRQGVGYNEQFF
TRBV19	CASRKYPGQGLNTEAFF
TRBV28	CASSPRLDNQPQHF
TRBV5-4	CASSLGLAPKPGEQYF
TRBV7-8	CASSRAGAVGNQPQHF
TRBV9	CASSVIAGAIETQYF
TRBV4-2	CASSQGTSGRPEQYF
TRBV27	CASTPLGSNTEAFF
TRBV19	CASSTGQFGGYTF
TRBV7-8	CASSIERESYEQYF
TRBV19	CASSLTPGLRGEQFF
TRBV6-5	CASQTGPYEQYF
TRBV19	CASSFGVGLRGYTF
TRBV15	CATSRSQTSPHEQYF
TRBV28	CASSFDNEQFF
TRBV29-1	CSVGGATNEKLFF
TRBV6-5	CASTQGSGEQYF
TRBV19	CASSDGDWNIQYF
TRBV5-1	CASSRRQGSQETQYF
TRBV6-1	CASSVLSQGKGYTF
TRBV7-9	CASSLTTSGSYEQFF
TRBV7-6	CASSLVWGDEAFF
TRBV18	CASSPRQGKYTEAFF
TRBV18	CASSPGQGSNQPQHF
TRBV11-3	CASSFRQGAEQYF
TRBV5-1	CASSLAGKVTDTQYF
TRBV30	CAHHSGSSYNEQFF
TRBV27	CASSPQGAGTEAFF
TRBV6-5	CASRGSGYGQETQYF
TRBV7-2	CASSLAPETYEQYF
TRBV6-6	CASSYKAGVLYGYTF
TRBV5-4	CASSPPGQNYGYTF
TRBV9	CASSADPRGAGNTIYF
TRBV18	CASSPLAGESEQFF
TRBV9	CASSGPGQGMETQYF
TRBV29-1	CSVPLGPHGYTF
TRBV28	CASSLILGVETQYF
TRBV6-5	CASSPRGGGNQPQHF
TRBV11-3	CASSRAGTLYEQYF
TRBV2	CASRGTPGPQSPGIYGYTF